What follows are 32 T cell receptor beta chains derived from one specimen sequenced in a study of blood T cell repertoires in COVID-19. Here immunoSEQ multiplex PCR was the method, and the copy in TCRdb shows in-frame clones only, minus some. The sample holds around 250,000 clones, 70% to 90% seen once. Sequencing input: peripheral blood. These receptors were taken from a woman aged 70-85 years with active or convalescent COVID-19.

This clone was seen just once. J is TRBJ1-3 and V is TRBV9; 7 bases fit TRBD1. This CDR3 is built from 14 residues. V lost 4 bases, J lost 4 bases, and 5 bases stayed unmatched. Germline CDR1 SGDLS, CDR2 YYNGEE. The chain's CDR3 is CASSPGQKGNTIYF. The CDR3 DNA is TGTGCCAGCAGCCCGGGACAGAAAGGAAACACCATATATTTT.

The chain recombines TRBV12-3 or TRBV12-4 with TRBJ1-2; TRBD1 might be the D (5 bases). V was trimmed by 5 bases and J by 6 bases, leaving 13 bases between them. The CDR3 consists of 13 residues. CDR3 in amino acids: CASSPDSRDGYTF. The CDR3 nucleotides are TGTGCCAGCAGTCCCGACAGTAGGGATGGCTACACCTTC.

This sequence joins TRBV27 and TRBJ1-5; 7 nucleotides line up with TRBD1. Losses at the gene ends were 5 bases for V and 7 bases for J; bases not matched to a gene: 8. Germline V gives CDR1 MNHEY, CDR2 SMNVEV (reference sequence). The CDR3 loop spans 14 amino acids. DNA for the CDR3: TGTGCCAGCAGTGTCAGCAGGGGGACGCAGCCCCAGCATTTT. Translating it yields CASSVSRGTQPQHF.

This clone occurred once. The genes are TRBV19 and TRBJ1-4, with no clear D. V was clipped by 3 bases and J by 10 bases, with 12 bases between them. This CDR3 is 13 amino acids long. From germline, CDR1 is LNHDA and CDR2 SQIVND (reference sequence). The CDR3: CASSIDKSGKLFF. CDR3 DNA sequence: TGTGCCAGTAGTATTGACAAATCCGGAAAACTGTTTTTT.

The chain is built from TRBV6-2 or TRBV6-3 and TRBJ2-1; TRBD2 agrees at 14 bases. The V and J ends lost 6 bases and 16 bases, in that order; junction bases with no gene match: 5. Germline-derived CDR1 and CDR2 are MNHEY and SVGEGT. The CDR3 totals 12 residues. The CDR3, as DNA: TGTGCCAGCAGCCAGGGACTAGCGGGGGAATTCTTC. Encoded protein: CASSQGLAGEFF.

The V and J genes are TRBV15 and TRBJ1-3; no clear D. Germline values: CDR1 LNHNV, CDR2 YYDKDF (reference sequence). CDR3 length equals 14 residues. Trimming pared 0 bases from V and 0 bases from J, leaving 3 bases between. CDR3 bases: TGTGCCACCAGCAGAGACTACTCTGGAAACACCATATATTTT. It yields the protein CATSRDYSGNTIYF. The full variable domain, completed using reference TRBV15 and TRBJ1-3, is DAMVIQNPRYQVTQFGKPVTLSCSQTLNHNVMYWYQQKSSQAPKLLFHYYDKDFNNEADTPDNFQSRRPNTSFCFLDIRSPGLGDTAMYLCATSRDYSGNTIYFGEGSWLTVV.

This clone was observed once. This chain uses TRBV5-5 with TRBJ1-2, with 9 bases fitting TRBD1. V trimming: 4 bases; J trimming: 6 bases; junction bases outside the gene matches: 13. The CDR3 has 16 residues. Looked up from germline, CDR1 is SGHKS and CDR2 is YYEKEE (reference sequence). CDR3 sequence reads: CASSPGTGSYIDGYTF. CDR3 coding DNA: TGTGCCAGCAGCCCCGGGACAGGGAGTTATATAGATGGCTACACCTTC.

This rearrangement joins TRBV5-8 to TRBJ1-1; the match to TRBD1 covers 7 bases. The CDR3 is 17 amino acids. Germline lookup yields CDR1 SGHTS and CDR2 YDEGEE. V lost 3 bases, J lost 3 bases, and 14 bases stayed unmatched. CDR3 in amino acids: CASSSPTLTGWYTEAFF. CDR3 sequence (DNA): TGTGCCAGCAGCTCCCCCACCTTGACAGGGTGGTACACTGAAGCTTTCTTT. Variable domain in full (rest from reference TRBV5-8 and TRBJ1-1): EAGVTQSPTHLIKTRGQQATLRCSPISGHTSVYWYQQALGLGLQFLLWYDEGEERNRGNFPPRFSGRQFPNYSSELNVNALELEDSALYLCASSSPTLTGWYTEAFFGQGTRLTVV.

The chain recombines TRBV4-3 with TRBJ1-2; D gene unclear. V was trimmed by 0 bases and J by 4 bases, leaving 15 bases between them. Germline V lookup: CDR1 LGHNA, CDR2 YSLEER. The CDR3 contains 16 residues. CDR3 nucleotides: TGCGCCAGCAGCCAAGATCTTTTGGGAGCTGCCTATGGCTACACCTTC. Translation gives CASSQDLLGAAYGYTF.

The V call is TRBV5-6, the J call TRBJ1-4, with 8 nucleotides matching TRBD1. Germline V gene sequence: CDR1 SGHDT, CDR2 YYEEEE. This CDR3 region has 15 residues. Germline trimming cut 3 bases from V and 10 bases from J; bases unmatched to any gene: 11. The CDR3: CASSWGQAQQGKLFF. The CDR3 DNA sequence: TGTGCCAGCAGCTGGGGACAGGCCCAACAGGGAAAACTGTTTTTT. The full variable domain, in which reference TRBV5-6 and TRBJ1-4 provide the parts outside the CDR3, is DAGVTQSPTHLIKTRGQQVTLRCSPKSGHDTVSWYQQALGQGPQFIFQYYEEEERQRGNFPDRFSGHQFPNYSSELNVNALLLGDSALYLCASSWGQAQQGKLFFGSGTQLSVL.

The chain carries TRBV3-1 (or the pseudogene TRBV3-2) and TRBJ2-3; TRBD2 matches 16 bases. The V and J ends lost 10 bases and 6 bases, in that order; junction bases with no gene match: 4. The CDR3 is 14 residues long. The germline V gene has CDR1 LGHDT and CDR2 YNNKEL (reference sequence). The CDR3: CAIGTSGGGDTQYF. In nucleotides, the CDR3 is TGTGCCATCGGGACTAGCGGGGGGGGTGATACGCAGTATTTT.

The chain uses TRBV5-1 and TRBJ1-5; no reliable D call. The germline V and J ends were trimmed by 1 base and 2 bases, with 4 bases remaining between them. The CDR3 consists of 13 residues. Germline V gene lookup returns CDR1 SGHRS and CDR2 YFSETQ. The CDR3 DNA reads TGCGCCAGCAGCTTGTCAGGCAATCAGCCCCAGCATTTT. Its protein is CASSLSGNQPQHF.

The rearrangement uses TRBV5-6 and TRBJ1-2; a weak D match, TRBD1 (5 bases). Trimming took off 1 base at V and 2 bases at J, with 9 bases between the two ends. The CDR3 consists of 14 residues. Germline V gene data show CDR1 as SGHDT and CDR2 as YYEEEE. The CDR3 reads CASSLKGQNYGYTF. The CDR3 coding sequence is TGTGCCAGCAGCTTGAAGGGGCAGAACTATGGCTACACCTTC.

The CDR3 DNA sequence: TGTGCCTGGCCCAGCGGACTCCTCTCTGGAAACACCATATATTTT. This translates into CAWPSGLLSGNTIYF. V and J are TRBV30 and TRBJ1-3; no reliable D call. Germline V CDR1 and CDR2: GTSNPN, SVGIG (reference sequence). This CDR3 has 15 amino acids. Trimming removed 5 bases at V and 0 bases at J, with 14 bases between.

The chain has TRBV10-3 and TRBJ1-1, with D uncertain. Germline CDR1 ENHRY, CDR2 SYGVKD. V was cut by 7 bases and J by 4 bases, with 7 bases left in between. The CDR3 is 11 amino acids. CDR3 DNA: TGTGCCATCATTGGAGGCACTGAAGCTTTCTTT. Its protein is CAIIGGTEAFF.

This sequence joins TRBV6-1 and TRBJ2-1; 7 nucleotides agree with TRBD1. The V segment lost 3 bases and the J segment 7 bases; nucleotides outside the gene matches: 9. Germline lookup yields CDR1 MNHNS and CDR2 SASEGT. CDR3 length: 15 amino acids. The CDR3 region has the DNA TGTGCCAGCAGTGATAACAGGGGACGGTTAAATGAGCAGTTCTTC. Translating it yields CASSDNRGRLNEQFF.

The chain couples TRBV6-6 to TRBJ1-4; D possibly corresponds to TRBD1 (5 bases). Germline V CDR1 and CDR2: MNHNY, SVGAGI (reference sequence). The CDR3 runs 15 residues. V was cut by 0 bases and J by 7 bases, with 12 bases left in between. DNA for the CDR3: TGTGCCAGCAGTTACTCGACAGCCTCGGGTGAAAAACTGTTTTTT. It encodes CASSYSTASGEKLFF.

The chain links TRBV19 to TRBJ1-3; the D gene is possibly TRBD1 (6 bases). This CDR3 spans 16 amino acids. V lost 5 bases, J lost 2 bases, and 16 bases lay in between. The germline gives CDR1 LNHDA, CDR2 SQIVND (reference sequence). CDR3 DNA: TGTGCCAGTAGTCCTACACAGGGTATCCCTGGAAACACCATATATTTT. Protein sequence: CASSPTQGIPGNTIYF. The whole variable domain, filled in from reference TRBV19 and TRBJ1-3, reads DGGITQSPKYLFRKEGQNVTLSCEQNLNHDAMYWYRQDPGQGLRLIYYSQIVNDFQKGDIAEGYSVSREKKESFPLTVTSAQKNPTAFYLCASSPTQGIPGNTIYFGEGSWLTVV.

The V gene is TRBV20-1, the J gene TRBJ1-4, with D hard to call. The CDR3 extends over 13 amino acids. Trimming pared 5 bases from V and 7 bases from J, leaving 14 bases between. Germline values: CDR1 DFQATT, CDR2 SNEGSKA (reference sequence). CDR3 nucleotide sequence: TGCAGTGCTGGTGGGAGGGAGGCTGAAAAACTGTTTTTT. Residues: CSAGGREAEKLFF.

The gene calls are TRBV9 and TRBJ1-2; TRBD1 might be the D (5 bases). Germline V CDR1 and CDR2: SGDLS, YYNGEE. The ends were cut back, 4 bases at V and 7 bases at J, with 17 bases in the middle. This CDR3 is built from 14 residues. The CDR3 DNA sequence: TGTGCCAGCAGCTCCCAGGGTGGGCAGTTTGGCTACACCTTC. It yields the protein CASSSQGGQFGYTF.

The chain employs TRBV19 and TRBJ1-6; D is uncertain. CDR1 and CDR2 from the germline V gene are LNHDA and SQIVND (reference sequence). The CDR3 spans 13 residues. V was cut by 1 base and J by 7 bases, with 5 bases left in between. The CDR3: CASSIGRNSPLHF. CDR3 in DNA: TGTGCCAGTAGTATAGGGAGGAATTCACCCCTCCACTTT.

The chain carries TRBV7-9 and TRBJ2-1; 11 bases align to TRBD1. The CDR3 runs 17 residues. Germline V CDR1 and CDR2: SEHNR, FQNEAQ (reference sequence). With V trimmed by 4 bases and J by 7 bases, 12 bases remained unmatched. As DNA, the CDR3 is TGTGCCAGCAGCTCTACCGGGTTTGGGACAGGGGGTAATGAGCAGTTCTTC. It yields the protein CASSSTGFGTGGNEQFF.

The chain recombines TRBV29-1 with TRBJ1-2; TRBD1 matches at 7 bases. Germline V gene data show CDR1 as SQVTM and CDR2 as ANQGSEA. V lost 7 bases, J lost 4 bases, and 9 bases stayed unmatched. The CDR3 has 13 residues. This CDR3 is CSAGLQGIYGYTF. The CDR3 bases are TGCAGCGCCGGGCTACAGGGGATCTATGGCTACACCTTC.

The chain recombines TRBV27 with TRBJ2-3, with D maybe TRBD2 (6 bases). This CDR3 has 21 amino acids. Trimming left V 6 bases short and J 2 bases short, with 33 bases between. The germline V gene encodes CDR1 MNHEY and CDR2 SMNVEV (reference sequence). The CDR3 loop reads CASRTQLGGDTPLRFTDTQYF. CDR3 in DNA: TGTGCCAGCAGAACGCAATTGGGCGGGGATACCCCACTCCGATTCACAGATACGCAGTATTTT.

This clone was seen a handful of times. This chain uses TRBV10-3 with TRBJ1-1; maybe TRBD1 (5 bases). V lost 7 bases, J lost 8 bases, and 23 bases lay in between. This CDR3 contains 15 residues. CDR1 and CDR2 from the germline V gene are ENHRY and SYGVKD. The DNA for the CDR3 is TGTGCCATCATGGGCCGGGTAAAGGGGAAGGTAGAAGCTTTCTTT. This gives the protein CAIMGRVKGKVEAFF.

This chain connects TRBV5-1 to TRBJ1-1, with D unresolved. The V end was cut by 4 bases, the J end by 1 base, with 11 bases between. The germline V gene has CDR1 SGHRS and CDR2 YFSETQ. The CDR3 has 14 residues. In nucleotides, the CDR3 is TGCGCCAGCAGCGTGGGTCGACAGAACACTGAAGCTTTCTTT. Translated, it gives CASSVGRQNTEAFF.

CDR3 coding DNA: TGTGCCAGCAGCAGCACAGGGCCTGGGGCCAACGTCCTGACTTTC. Its protein is CASSSTGPGANVLTF. The chain is built from TRBV5-6 and TRBJ2-6, with a possible D match to TRBD1 (6 bases). Germline CDR1 reads SGHDT; CDR2 reads YYEEEE. V was clipped by 4 bases and J by 2 bases, with 10 bases between them. The CDR3 contains 15 residues.

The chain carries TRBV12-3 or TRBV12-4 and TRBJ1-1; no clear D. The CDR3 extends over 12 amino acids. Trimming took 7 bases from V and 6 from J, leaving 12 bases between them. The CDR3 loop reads CASTLDTSEAFF. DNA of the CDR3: TGTGCCAGCACCCTCGACACCTCTGAAGCTTTCTTT.

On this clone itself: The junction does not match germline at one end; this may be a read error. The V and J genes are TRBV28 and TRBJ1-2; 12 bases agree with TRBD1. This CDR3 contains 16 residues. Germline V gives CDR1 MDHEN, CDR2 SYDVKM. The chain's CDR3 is CASTLGGQGAPYGYTF. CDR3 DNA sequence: TGTGCCAGCACTTTAGGGGGACAGGGGGCGCCGTATGGCTACACCTTC.

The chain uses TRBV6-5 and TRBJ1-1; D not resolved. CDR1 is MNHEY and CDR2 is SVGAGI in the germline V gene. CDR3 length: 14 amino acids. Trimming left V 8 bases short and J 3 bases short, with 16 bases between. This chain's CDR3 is CASHSLGGYTEAFF. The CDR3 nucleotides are TGTGCCAGCCATTCTCTAGGCGGTTACACTGAAGCTTTCTTT.

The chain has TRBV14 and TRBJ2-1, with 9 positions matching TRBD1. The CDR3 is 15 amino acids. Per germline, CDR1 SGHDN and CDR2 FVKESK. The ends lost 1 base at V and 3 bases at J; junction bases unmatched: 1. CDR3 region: CASSQGTGVYNEQFF. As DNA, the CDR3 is TGTGCCAGCAGCCAAGGGACAGGGGTCTACAATGAGCAGTTCTTC.

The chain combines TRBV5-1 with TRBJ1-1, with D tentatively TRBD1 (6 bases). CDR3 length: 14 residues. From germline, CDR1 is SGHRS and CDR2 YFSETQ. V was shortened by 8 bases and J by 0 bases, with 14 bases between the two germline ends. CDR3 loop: CASTTGLLNTEAFF. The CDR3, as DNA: TGCGCCAGTACGACAGGACTGTTGAACACTGAAGCTTTCTTT.